This TCR beta chain stems from a study of cytomegalovirus exposure and HLA in healthy donors. Overall study results and limits: It was in a later analysis that TCR association rates were seen to vary by HLA locus, highest for DRB1 and lowest for HLA-C. According to the study, around 150 TCR beta chains were cytomegalovirus-associated.

With 60 Vbeta and 13 Jbeta primers, the PCR was carried out. Sequenced by immunoSEQ multiplex PCR; TCRdb stores in-frame clones only, minus some. This sample has 80,000 to 100,000 clones, with about 67% found just once. This clone was seen a single time. What it binds is not known. This CDR3 is 15 amino acids long. V dropped 6 bases and J dropped 11; count of bases not matched to a gene: 14. Germline-derived CDR1 and CDR2 are MNHEY and SVGAGI. The sequence derives from a woman in her late teens or twenties in good health and CMV-seropositive. The chain links TRBV6-5 to TRBJ2-5; 11 nucleotides agree with TRBD1. Sequenced input: PBMCs. This CDR3 is CASSTRGTGGLEQYF. CDR3 DNA: TGTGCCAGCAGCACCCGGGGGACAGGGGGATTGGAGCAGTACTTC.